This T cell receptor beta chain was sequenced during a study of shared clonotypes between healthy human individuals. Naivety among CD8 cells was defined by CD45RO negativity and positive CCR7 selection, thereby excluding terminally differentiated effector memory CD45RA+ cells. Deep-level running was used for the assay. Profiled with immunoSEQ multiplex PCR; TCRdb holds only in-frame clones, not every one. The sample includes around 2.1 million clones, 93% of them seen just once. In regard to this clone: What it binds is not known.

Study-wide findings and caveats: Naive subsets usually exceeded memory subsets in estimated richness. Of the naive CD4 clonotypes, 4% to 5% were shared across several donors. A reduction in generation probabilities was seen for non-shared clonotypes relative to those shared by all four donors.

The CDR3 covers 16 residues. CDR1 is SGHVS and CDR2 is FQNEAQ in the germline V gene. Trimming took off 1 base at V and 7 bases at J, with 17 bases between the two ends. The receptor's source is a man aged 18-30 years in good health. Some clones in this sample may be carry-over from other donors' samples. Input material: naive CD8+ T cells from PBMCs. The V and J genes are TRBV7-8 and TRBJ2-1; D is perhaps TRBD1 (6 bases). CDR3 coding DNA: TGTGCCAGCAGCTTAGGCCCAGGGGAGATGTGGAATGAGCAGTTCTTC. Residues: CASSLGPGEMWNEQFF.